This T cell receptor beta chain was profiled in a study of response to subunit inactivated influenza vaccine. TCRdb re-called the RT-PCR reads with MiXCR, one entry per CDR3 protein. Of about 480,000 distinct CDR3 sequences detected, roughly 25% appear once; the ten largest clones hold approximately 2%. Findings and limits, study-wide: Few additional T cells are recruited per seasonal influenza vaccination, authors suggested.

This clonotype showed up just a few times. The target antigen is unknown. This TCR came from a man aged 45-60 years who received an inactivated influenza vaccine. The specimen comprised CD4+ T cells sorted from PBMCs, sampled around 5 days after vaccination.

The CDR3 loop reads CASSPPSGGRYNEQFF. The CDR3 bases are TGTGCCAGCTCACCACCGAGCGGGGGACGTTACAATGAGCAGTTCTTC. This chain links TRBV18 with TRBJ2-1; TRBD2 matches 8 bases. This CDR3 comprises 16 residues. Trimming cost V 0 bases and J 4 bases; bases outside gene matches: 5. CDR1 KGHSH and CDR2 LQKENI come from the germline V gene.